This section outlines one T cell receptor beta chain sequence together with its context. The antigen remains unidentified. The data are from a study of type 1 and type 2 diabetes patients. Genomic DNA was the PCR template. A primer set of 30 forward and 13 reverse primers amplified the CDR3. TCRdb itself ran the multiplex PCR reads through MiXCR, one entry per CDR3 protein. The sample contains 250,000 or so distinct CDR3 sequences, roughly 48% of which appear only once. Overall study results and limits: Type 1 diabetes repertoires were significantly less diverse than type 2 diabetes ones.

No donor had another autoimmune disease or recent infection within four weeks. The sample was peripheral blood mononuclear cells (PBMCs). The sequence derives from a man aged 18 to 30 with type 2 diabetes.

The CDR3 reads CAWSVQGAGETQYF. In nucleotides, the CDR3 is TGTGCCTGGAGTGTACAGGGGGCTGGGGAGACCCAGTACTTC. The gene calls are TRBV30 and TRBJ2-5; 9 positions match TRBD1. V gave up 0 bases and J gave up 5 bases; unmatched junction bases: 4. This CDR3 is 14 amino acids long. Germline V gives CDR1 GTSNPN, CDR2 SVGIG (reference sequence).